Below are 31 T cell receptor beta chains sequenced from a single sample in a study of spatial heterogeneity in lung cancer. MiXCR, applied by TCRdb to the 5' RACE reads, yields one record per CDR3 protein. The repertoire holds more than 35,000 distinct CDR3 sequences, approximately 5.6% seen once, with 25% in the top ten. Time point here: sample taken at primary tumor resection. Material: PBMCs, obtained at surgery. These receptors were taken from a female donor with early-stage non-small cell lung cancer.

For the CDR3, the DNA is TGTGCCAGCAGCCAACGAGGCGGGGGGGCGTCGCCAACAGAGACCCAGTACTTC. Translation gives CASSQRGGGASPTETQYF. V is TRBV9 and J is TRBJ2-5; 9 bases line up with TRBD2. The length of the CDR3 is 18 residues. Losses at the gene ends were 4 bases for V and 4 bases for J; bases not matched to a gene: 17. Germline CDR1 reads SGDLS; CDR2 reads YYNGEE.

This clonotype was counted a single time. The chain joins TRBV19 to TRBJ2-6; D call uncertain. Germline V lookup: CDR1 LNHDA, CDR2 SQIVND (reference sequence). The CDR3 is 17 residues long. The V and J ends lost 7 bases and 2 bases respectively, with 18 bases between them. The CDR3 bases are TGTGCCAGTACCTTGGGCAGCTCAAAGGCTGGGGCCAACGTCCTGACTTTC. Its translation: CASTLGSSKAGANVLTF.

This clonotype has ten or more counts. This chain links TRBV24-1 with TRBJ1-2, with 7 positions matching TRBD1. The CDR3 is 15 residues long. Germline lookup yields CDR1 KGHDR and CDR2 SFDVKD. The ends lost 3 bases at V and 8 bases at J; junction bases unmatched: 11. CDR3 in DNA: TGTGCCACCAGTGATCCCGTGGACAGGCCTCGGGGCTACACCTTC. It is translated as CATSDPVDRPRGYTF.

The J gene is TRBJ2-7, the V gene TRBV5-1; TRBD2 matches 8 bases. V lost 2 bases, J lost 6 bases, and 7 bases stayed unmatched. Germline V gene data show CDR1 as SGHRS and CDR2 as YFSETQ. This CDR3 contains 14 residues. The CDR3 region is CASSFGTSGSEQYF. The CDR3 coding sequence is TGCGCCAGCAGCTTCGGGACTAGTGGTTCCGAGCAGTACTTC.

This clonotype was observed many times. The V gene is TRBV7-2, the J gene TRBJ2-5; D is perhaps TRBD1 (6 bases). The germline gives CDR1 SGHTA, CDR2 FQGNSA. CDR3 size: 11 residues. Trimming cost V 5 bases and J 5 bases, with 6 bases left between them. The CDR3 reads CASSQGETQYF. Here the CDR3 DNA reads TGTGCCAGCAGCCAGGGGGAGACCCAGTACTTC.

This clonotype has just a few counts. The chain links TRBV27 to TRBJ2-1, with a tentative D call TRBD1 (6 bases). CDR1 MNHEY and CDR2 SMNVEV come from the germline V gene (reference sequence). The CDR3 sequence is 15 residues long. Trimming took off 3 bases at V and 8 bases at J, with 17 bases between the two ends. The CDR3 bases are TGTGCCAGCAGTTTGGGGGCGACTTCTAGGGATGAGCAGTTCTTC. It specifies CASSLGATSRDEQFF.

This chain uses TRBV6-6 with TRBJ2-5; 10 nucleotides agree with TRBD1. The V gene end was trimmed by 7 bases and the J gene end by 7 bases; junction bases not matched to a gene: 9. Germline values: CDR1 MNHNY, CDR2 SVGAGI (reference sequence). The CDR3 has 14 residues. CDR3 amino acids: CASTAGQGRGTQYF. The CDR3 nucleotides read TGTGCCAGCACGGCGGGACAGGGGAGGGGGACCCAGTACTTC.

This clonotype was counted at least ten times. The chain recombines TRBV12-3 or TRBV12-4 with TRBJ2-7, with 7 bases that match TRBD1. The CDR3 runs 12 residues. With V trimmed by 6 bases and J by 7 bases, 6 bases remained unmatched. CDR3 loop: CASRGGAKEQYF. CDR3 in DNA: TGTGCCAGCAGAGGGGGCGCAAAGGAGCAGTACTTC.

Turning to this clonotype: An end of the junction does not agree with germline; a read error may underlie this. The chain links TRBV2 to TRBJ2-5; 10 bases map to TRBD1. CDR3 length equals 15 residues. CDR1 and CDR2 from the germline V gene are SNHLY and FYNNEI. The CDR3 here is CARSGPGTGEETQYF. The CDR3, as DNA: TGTGCCCGCAGTGGACCCGGGACAGGGGAAGAGACCCAGTACTTC.

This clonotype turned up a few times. The CDR3 sequence: CASSAHKMGSGTEAFF. CDR3 coding DNA: TGTGCCAGCAGCGCACACAAGATGGGTAGTGGCACTGAAGCTTTCTTT. The J gene is TRBJ1-1, the V gene TRBV7-6; D is undetermined. Trimming took off 5 bases at V and 4 bases at J, with 20 bases between the two ends. CDR1 is SGHVS and CDR2 is FNYEAQ in the germline V gene. CDR3 length: 16 amino acids.

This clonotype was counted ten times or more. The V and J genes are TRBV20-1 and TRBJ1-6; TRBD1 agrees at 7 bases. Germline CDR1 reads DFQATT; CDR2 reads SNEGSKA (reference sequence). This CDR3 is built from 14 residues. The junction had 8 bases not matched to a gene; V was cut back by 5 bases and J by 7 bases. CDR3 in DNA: TGCAGTGCTGGGAGACAGGGAGGCAATTCACCCCTCCACTTT. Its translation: CSAGRQGGNSPLHF.

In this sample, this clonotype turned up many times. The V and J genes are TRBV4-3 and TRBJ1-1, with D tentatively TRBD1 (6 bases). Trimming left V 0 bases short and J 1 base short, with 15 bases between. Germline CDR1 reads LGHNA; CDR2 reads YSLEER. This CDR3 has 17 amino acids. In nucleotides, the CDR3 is TGCGCCAGCAGCCAAGAGGGGGGCAGGCTCTCGAACACTGAAGCTTTCTTT. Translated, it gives CASSQEGGRLSNTEAFF.

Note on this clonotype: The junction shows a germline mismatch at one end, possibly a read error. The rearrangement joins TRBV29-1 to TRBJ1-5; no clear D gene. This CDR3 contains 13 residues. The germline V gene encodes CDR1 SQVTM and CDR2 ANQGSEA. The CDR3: CSVQESSNQPQHF. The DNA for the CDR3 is TGCAGCGTTCAAGAGTCGAGCAATCAGCCCCAGCATTTT.

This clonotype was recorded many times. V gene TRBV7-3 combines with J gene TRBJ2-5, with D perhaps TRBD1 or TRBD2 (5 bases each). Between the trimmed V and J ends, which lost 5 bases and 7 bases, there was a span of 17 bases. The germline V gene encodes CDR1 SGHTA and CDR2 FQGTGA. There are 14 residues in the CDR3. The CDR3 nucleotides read TGTGCCAGCAGCCCGGGACCCCCGCCCTCGACCCAGTACTTC. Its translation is CASSPGPPPSTQYF.

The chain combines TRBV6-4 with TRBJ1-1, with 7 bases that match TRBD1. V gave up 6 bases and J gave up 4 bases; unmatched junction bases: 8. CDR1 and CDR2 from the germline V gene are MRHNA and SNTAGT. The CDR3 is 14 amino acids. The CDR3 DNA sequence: TGTGCCAGCAGGAGACAGGGAGGGGGCACTGAAGCTTTCTTT. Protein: CASRRQGGGTEAFF.

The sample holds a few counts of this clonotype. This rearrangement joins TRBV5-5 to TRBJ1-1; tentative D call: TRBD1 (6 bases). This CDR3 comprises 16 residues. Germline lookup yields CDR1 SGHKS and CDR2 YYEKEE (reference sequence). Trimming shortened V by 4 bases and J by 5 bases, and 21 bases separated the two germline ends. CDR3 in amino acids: CASSPPDRMYMTEAFF. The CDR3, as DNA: TGTGCCAGCAGCCCCCCTGACAGGATGTATATGACTGAAGCTTTCTTT.

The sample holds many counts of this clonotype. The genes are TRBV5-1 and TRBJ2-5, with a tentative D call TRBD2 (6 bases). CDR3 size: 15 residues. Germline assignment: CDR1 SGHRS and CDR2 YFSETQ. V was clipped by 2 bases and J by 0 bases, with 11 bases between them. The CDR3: CASSFLGEDQETQYF. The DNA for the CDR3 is TGCGCCAGCAGCTTTTTAGGGGAGGACCAAGAGACCCAGTACTTC.

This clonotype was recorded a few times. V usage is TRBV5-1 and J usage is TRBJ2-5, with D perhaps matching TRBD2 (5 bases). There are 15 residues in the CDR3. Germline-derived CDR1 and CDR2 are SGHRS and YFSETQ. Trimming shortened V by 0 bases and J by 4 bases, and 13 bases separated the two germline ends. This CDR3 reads CASSLVTPRGETQYF. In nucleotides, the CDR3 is TGCGCCAGCAGCTTGGTCACCCCTCGGGGAGAGACCCAGTACTTC.

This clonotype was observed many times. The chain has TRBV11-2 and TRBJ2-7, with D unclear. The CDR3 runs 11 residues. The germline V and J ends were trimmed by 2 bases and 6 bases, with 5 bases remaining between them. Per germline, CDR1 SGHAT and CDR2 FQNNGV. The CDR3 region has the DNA TGTGCCAGCAGCTTAAGGGCCGAGCAGTACTTC. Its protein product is CASSLRAEQYF.

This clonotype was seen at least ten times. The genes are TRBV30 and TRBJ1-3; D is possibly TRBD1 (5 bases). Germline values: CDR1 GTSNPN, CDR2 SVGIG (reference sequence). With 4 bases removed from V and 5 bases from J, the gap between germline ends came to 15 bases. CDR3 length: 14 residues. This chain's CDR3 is CAWNGREFRNTIYF. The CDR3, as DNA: TGTGCCTGGAATGGCAGGGAGTTCCGAAACACCATATATTTT.

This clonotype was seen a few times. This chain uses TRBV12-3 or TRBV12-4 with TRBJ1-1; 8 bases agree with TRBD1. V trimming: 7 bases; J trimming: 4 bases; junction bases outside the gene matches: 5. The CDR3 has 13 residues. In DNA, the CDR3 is TGTGCCAGCATCGCTACAGGGGGCACTGAAGCTTTCTTT. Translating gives CASIATGGTEAFF.

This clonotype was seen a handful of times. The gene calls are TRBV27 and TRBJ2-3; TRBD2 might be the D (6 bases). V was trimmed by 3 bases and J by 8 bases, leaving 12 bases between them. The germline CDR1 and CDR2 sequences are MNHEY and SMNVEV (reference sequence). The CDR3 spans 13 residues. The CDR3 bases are TGTGCCAGCAGTTTGGGAGGCGGTGGTACGCAGTATTTT. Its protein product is CASSLGGGGTQYF.

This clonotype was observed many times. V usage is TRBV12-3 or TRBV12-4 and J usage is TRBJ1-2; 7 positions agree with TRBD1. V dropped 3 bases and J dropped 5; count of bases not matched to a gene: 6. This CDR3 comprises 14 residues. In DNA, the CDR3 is TGTGCCAGCAGTTTGTTCAGGGGGAATTATGGCTACACCTTC. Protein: CASSLFRGNYGYTF.

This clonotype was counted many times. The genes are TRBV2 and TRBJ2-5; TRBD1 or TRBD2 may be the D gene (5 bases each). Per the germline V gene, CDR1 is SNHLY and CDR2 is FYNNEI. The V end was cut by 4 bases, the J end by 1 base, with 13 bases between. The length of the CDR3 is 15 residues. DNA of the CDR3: TGTGCCAGCAGTGGGGACGGTGAACCCCAAGAGACCCAGTACTTC. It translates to CASSGDGEPQETQYF. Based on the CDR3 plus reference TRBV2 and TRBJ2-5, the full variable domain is EPEVTQTPSHQVTQMGQEVILRCVPISNHLYFYWYRQILGQKVEFLVSFYNNEISEKSEIFDDQFSVERPDGSNFTLKIRSTKLEDSAMYFCASSGDGEPQETQYFGPGTRLLVL.

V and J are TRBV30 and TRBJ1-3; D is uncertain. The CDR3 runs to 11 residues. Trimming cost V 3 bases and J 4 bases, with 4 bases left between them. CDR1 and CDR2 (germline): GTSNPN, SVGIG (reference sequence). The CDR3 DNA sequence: TGTGCCTGGAGCCGGGGAAACACCATATATTTT. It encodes CAWSRGNTIYF.

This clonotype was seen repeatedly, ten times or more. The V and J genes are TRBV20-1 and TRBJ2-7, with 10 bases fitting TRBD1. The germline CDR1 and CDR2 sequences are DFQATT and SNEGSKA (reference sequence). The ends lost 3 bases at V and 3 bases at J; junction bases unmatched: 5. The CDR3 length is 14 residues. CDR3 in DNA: TGCAGTGCTAGGGCCGGGACAGGGGACTACGAGCAGTACTTC. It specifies CSARAGTGDYEQYF.

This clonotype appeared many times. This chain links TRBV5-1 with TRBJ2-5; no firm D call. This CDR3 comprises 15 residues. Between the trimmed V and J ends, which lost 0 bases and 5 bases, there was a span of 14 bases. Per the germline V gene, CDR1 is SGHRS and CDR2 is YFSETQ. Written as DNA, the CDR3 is TGCGCCAGCAGCTTGGCGCAAGCTGGAGATGAGACCCAGTACTTC. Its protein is CASSLAQAGDETQYF.

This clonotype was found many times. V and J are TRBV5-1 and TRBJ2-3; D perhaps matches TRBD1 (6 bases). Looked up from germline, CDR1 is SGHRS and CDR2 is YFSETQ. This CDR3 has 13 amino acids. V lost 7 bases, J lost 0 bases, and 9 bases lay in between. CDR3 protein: CASGGGSTDTQYF. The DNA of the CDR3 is TGCGCCAGCGGGGGCGGTAGCACAGATACGCAGTATTTT.

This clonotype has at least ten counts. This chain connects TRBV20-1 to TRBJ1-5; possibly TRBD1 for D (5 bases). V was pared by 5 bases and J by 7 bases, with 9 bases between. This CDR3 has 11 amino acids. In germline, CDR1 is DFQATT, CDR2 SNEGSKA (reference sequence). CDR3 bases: TGCAGTGCTCGGGGGGGGCAGCCCCAGCATTTT. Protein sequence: CSARGGQPQHF.

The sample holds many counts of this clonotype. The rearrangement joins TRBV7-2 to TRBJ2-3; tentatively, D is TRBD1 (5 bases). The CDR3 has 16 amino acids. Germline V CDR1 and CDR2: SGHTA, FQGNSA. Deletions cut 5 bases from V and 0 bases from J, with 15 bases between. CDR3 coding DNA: TGTGCCAGCAGCCCCCTAATAAGGGGAAGCACAGATACGCAGTATTTT. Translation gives CASSPLIRGSTDTQYF.

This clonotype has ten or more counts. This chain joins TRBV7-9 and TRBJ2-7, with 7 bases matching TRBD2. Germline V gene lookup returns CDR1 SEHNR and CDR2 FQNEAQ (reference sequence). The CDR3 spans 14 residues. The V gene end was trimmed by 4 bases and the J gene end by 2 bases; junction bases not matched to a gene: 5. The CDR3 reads CASSSAGVTYEQYF. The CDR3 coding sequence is TGTGCCAGCAGCTCCGCGGGGGTCACCTACGAGCAGTACTTC.